This section outlines one T cell receptor beta chain sequence together with its context. This specimen comes from a study of blood T cell repertoires in COVID-19. In the study overall: Acute-phase and convalescent COVID-19 samples originated in the United States, Italy and Spain.

Only in-frame clones appear in the TCRdb table, and some are missing; sequencing was by immunoSEQ multiplex PCR. The repertoire has about 240,000 clones, roughly 87% of them found once; the top ten carry roughly 7%. Unmatched junction bases numbered 7, after V lost 10 bases and J lost 7 bases. CDR1 and CDR2 from the germline V gene are MNHEY and SVGAGI. The CDR3 spans 12 residues. The rearrangement joins TRBV6-5 to TRBJ1-5, with 7 bases lining up with TRBD1. The receptor was derived from a man aged 60-69 years who had recovered from COVID-19. The sequencing sample was made of peripheral blood. CDR3 region: CATQQGSQPQHF. The CDR3, as DNA: TGTGCCACCCAACAGGGGAGCCAGCCCCAGCATTTT.